This is a list of T cell receptor beta chains from one sample in a study of blood T cell repertoires in COVID-19. The assay was immunoSEQ multiplex PCR, and TCRdb's table has in-frame clones only and misses some. The table has some 190,000 clones, approximately 84% seen once; the top ten hold about 5.1%. The sample consisted of peripheral blood. Every receptor here comes from a woman between 70 and 85 years old with active or convalescent COVID-19. CDR3s include the opening cysteine and the closing phenylalanine or tryptophan. The D gene is left open where the match is weak. Clone size is not always given. Where it is, it says once, few, many or a class for expanded clones.

V	J	length	size	D	DNA	CDR3
TRBV7-9	TRBJ1-1	15	NA	NA	TGTGCCAGCAGCCCAGGGTTCGGAGTTTGGACTGAAGCTTTCTTT	CASSPGFGVWTEAFF
TRBV5-1	TRBJ2-2	16	few	NA	TGCGCCAGCAGCCCTCACAGGGCCGCGAACACCGGGGAGCTGTTTTTT	CASSPHRAANTGELFF
TRBV7-3	TRBJ2-2	16	NA	NA	TGTGCCAGCAGCTTACAAGCCCAGGGATACACCGGGGAGCTGTTTTTT	CASSLQAQGYTGELFF
TRBV30	TRBJ1-4	13	NA	NA	TGTGCCTGGAGCATGGGGCTCGATGAAAAACTGTTTTTT	CAWSMGLDEKLFF
TRBV5-1	TRBJ1-1	15	NA	TRBD1	TGCGCCAGCAGCGCAGGGGGCGCGGGTAAGGCTGAAGCTTTCTTT	CASSAGGAGKAEAFF
TRBV20-1	TRBJ2-7	15	NA	TRBD2	TGCAGTGCTAGTTGGTCCCTAGCGGGGAACTACGAGCAGTACTTC	CSASWSLAGNYEQYF
TRBV9	TRBJ2-1	17	NA	TRBD1	TGTGCCAGCAGCGTAGCTGGACAGGTGAGCTCCTACAATGAGCAGTTCTTC	CASSVAGQVSSYNEQFF
TRBV5-6	TRBJ2-2	15	NA	TRBD2	TGTGCCAGCAGCTTGTACAACGGGAGGGCCGGGGAGCTGTTTTTT	CASSLYNGRAGELFF
TRBV28	TRBJ2-5	16	NA	TRBD1	TGTGCCAGCAGCCCCCCAGGACAGGGGGCTAGAGAGACCCAGTACTTC	CASSPPGQGARETQYF
TRBV18	TRBJ1-5	15	NA	TRBD1	TGTGCCAGCTCACAACAGGGGGCGGCGGATCAGCCCCAGCATTTT	CASSQQGAADQPQHF
TRBV3-1/TRBV3-2	TRBJ2-5	15	NA	TRBD2	TGTGCCAGCAGCCATTTAGCGGGAGCCCAAGAGACCCAGTACTTC	CASSHLAGAQETQYF
TRBV4-1	TRBJ2-6	20	NA	TRBD2	TGCGCCAGCAGCCAACGCCGGGGACTAGCGGCCAGCTCTGGGGCCAACGTCCTGACTTTC	CASSQRRGLAASSGANVLTF
TRBV19	TRBJ2-3	15	NA	TRBD1	TGTGCCAGTAGTTTAGGACAGGGGAGGAAAGATACGCAGTATTTT	CASSLGQGRKDTQYF
TRBV19	TRBJ2-2	15	NA	TRBD2	TGTGCCAGTAGTCTAGCGGGAGTAAACACCGGGGAGCTGTTTTTT	CASSLAGVNTGELFF
TRBV11-3	TRBJ2-1	14	NA	TRBD2	TGTGCCAGCAGCTTATTACCGGGAGGGGATGAGCAGTTCTTC	CASSLLPGGDEQFF
TRBV7-3	TRBJ2-7	12	NA	NA	TGTGCCCCGAACCGGGGAGTGGACGAGCAGTACTTC	CAPNRGVDEQYF
TRBV7-9	TRBJ2-1	13	NA	TRBD2	TGTGCCAGCAGCCTCGGGACTAGCAATGAGCAGTTCTTC	CASSLGTSNEQFF
TRBV5-4	TRBJ1-1	15	NA	TRBD1	TGTGCCAGCAGCGTATGGGACAGGCAGGCCACTGAAGCTTTCTTT	CASSVWDRQATEAFF
TRBV5-1	TRBJ2-1	18	NA	NA	TGCGCCAGCAGATCCCAGGGGTCCAGTCTCCAAGGCTACAATGAGCAGTTCTTC	CASRSQGSSLQGYNEQFF
TRBV7-2	TRBJ2-7	15	NA	TRBD2	TGTGCCAGCAGCTTAGATGGCGGGAGGACGCTCGAGCAGTACTTC	CASSLDGGRTLEQYF
TRBV6-5	TRBJ1-2	12	NA	NA	TGTGCCAGCAGCCGGGGAGAAGATGGCTACACCTTC	CASSRGEDGYTF
TRBV7-9	TRBJ2-5	14	NA	TRBD2	TGTGCCAGCCTAAGAGCGGGAGGGCAAGAGACCCAGTACTTC	CASLRAGGQETQYF
TRBV10-3	TRBJ1-3	14	once	NA	TGTGCCAGCCGGGACGGGGGCTCTGGAAACACCATATATTTT	CASRDGGSGNTIYF
TRBV6-5	TRBJ2-7	13	once	NA	TGTGCCATATCGGCAGGGGCCCCGCGCGAGCAGTACTTC	CAISAGAPREQYF
TRBV5-1	TRBJ2-7	16	NA	TRBD2	TGCGCCAGCAGCATAGACCCTAGCGGGAGGGCCAGCGAGCAGTACTTC	CASSIDPSGRASEQYF
TRBV11-3	TRBJ2-2	14	NA	NA	TGTGCCAGCAGCTTAGTCGCGGGCACCGGGGAGCTGTTTTTT	CASSLVAGTGELFF
TRBV5-7	TRBJ1-2	13	NA	NA	TGTGCCAGCGGGCAGGGAAAGGGCTATGGCTACACCTTC	CASGQGKGYGYTF
TRBV11-2	TRBJ1-3	16	once	TRBD1	TGTGCCAGCAGGCGGCCGGGACAGGGCCCTGGAAACACCATATATTTT	CASRRPGQGPGNTIYF
TRBV19	TRBJ1-2	15	NA	NA	TGTGCCAGTAGTGCAAGGGGAAAGGGGAAATATGGCTACACCTTC	CASSARGKGKYGYTF
TRBV2	TRBJ2-5	16	NA	NA	TGTGCCAGCAGTGAATGGGATGGAGGAGACGGGGAGACCCAGTACTTC	CASSEWDGGDGETQYF
TRBV6-5	TRBJ2-7	13	NA	NA	TGTGCCAGCAATCTTAGCGGAAGCTACGAGCAGTACTTC	CASNLSGSYEQYF
TRBV9	TRBJ1-3	15	few	TRBD1	TGTGCCAGCAGCCCCCGGACAGGGCACGGAAACACCATATATTTT	CASSPRTGHGNTIYF
TRBV5-4	TRBJ2-5	18	NA	TRBD2	TGTGCCAGCAGACCGGGACTAGCGGGAGGGCCCCCTCAAGAGACCCAGTACTTC	CASRPGLAGGPPQETQYF
TRBV4-2	TRBJ1-4	17	NA	TRBD1	TGTGCCAGCAGCCAAGATCTAACAGGGGGCTTAAATGAAAAACTGTTTTTT	CASSQDLTGGLNEKLFF
TRBV7-8	TRBJ2-7	15	NA	NA	TGTGCCAGCAGCGTACGGGAAACGAACTCCTACGAGCAGTACTTC	CASSVRETNSYEQYF
TRBV4-1	TRBJ2-2	16	NA	TRBD2	TGCGCCAGCAGCCAAGCGGCTAGCGGATTTACCGGGGAGCTGTTTTTT	CASSQAASGFTGELFF
TRBV18	TRBJ2-2	16	NA	TRBD1	TGTGCCAGCTCACTACAGGGGGCACAGAACACCGGGGAGCTGTTTTTT	CASSLQGAQNTGELFF
TRBV3-1/TRBV3-2	TRBJ2-7	15	NA	NA	TGTGCCAGCAGCCAACACAGTCTAGCCTACGCCGAGCAGTACTTC	CASSQHSLAYAEQYF
TRBV28	TRBJ2-7	12	NA	NA	TGTGCCAGCAGTTTAGGAGGCTACGAGCAGTACTTC	CASSLGGYEQYF
TRBV11-2	TRBJ2-1	17	NA	TRBD1	TGTGCCAGCAGCTTAGGTTCAGGGGGCTTACTATACAATGAGCAGTTCTTC	CASSLGSGGLLYNEQFF
TRBV5-1	TRBJ1-1	16	few	NA	TGCGCCAGCAGCTTGGAAGGACAGAACCGGGGCACTGAAGCTTTCTTT	CASSLEGQNRGTEAFF
TRBV4-2	TRBJ2-2	18	NA	TRBD2	TGTGCCAGCAGCCACGGACTAGCGGGAGGGTCGAACACCGGGGAGCTGTTTTTT	CASSHGLAGGSNTGELFF
TRBV28	TRBJ1-1	14	few	NA	TGTGCCAGCAGTTTCGGGGGAGCGAACACTGAAGCTTTCTTT	CASSFGGANTEAFF
TRBV6-5	TRBJ1-2	16	many	TRBD1	TGTGCCAGCAGTTCCGGGACAGGGTCAGTTGCCTATGGCTACACCTTC	CASSSGTGSVAYGYTF
TRBV3-1/TRBV3-2	TRBJ2-4	23	NA	TRBD2	TGTGCCAGCAGCCAAGTCCAGGCAGGGGTAGGTGCTAGCGGGAGCCGCCACTCGGACATTCAGTACTTC	CASSQVQAGVGASGSRHSDIQYF
TRBV5-1	TRBJ2-5	16	NA	TRBD2	TGCGCCAGCAGCTTGGGGGATCAGAGCGGGAGCGAGACCCAGTACTTC	CASSLGDQSGSETQYF
TRBV28	TRBJ2-6	16	NA	NA	TGTGCCAGCAGCTATATCGGGGGTCCTGGGGCCAACGTCCTGACTTTC	CASSYIGGPGANVLTF
TRBV5-1	TRBJ2-1	14	NA	TRBD2	TGCGCCAGCAGCTCCCGGGACTATGGCGGTGAGCAGTTCTTC	CASSSRDYGGEQFF
TRBV10-1	TRBJ1-6	13	once	TRBD1	TGCGCCAGCAGGACAGGGGATAATTCACCCCTCCACTTT	CASRTGDNSPLHF
TRBV7-9	TRBJ2-7	16	NA	TRBD2	TGTGCCAGCAGCCCAAGCAGGACTAGCGGGGTCTACGAGCAGTACTTC	CASSPSRTSGVYEQYF
TRBV19	TRBJ2-1	15	NA	TRBD1	TGTGCCAGTACCCCGGACAGGGGAATCCTCAATGAGCAGTTCTTC	CASTPDRGILNEQFF
TRBV4-1	TRBJ1-1	14	NA	NA	TGCGCCAGCAGCCAAGTAGGGGTGGGCACTGAAGCTTTCTTT	CASSQVGVGTEAFF
TRBV3-1/TRBV3-2	TRBJ2-3	21	NA	TRBD2	TGTGCCAGCAGCCAAGATCAGGGGACTAGCGGGAGGCGCGTGGGGGCAGATACGCAGTATTTT	CASSQDQGTSGRRVGADTQYF
TRBV9	TRBJ2-2	13	NA	NA	TGTGCCAGCAGCGTAGTTACTACCGGGGAGCTGTTTTTT	CASSVVTTGELFF
TRBV21-1	TRBJ2-5	18	once	NA	TGTGCCAGCAGCAAACTGGACAGAGATCCCAAGGTCCAAGAGACCCAGTACTTC	CASSKLDRDPKVQETQYF
TRBV7-9	TRBJ2-7	14	NA	TRBD1	TGTGCCAGCAGCTCCCGGGACAGATCCTACGAGCAGTACTTC	CASSSRDRSYEQYF
TRBV7-9	TRBJ2-3	15	NA	NA	TGTGCCAGCAGCGGGGAAGCGGGCCCCTCTTTGCCGCAGTATTTT	CASSGEAGPSLPQYF
TRBV19	TRBJ2-7	13	NA	TRBD1	TGTGCCACCTCCGGGACAGGGAAGGACGAGCAGTACTTC	CATSGTGKDEQYF
TRBV29-1	TRBJ2-7	15	NA	TRBD2	TGCAGCGTTGAGGGATTTAGCGGGAGAGGCTACGAGCAGTACTTC	CSVEGFSGRGYEQYF